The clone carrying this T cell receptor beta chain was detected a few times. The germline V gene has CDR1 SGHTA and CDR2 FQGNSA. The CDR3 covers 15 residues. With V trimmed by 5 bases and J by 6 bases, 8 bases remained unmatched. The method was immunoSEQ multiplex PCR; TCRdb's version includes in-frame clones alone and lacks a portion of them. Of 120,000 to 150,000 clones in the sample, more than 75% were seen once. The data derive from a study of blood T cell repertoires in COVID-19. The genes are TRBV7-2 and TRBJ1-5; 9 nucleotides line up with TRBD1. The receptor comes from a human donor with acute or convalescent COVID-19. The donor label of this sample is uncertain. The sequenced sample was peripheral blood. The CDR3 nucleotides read TGTGCCAGCAGCCCAGGGACAGGGATGACTCAGCCCCAGCATTTT. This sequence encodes CASSPGTGMTQPQHF.